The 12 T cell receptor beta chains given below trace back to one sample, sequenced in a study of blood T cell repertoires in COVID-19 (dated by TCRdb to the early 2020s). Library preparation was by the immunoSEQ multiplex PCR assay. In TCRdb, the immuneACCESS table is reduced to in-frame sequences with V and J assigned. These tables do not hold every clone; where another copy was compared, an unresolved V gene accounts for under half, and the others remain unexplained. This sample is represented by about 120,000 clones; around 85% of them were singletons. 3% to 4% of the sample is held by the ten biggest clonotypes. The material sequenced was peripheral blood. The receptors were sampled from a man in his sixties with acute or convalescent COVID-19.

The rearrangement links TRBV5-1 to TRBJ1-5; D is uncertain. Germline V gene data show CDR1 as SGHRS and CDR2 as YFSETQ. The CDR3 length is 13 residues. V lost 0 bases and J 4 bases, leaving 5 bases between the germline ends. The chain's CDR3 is CASSLDINQPQHF. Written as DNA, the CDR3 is TGCGCCAGCAGCTTGGACATAAATCAGCCCCAGCATTTT.

Written as DNA, the CDR3 is TGTGCCAGCAGCCAAGCCCGGGGTTTCACCGGGGAGCTGTTTTTT. This sequence encodes CASSQARGFTGELFF. The J gene is TRBJ2-2, the V gene TRBV3-1 (or the pseudogene TRBV3-2); possible D gene TRBD2, 5 bases. The CDR3 length is 15 residues. The V end was cut by 1 base, the J end by 4 bases, with 10 bases between. Per germline, CDR1 LGHDT and CDR2 YNNKEL (reference sequence).

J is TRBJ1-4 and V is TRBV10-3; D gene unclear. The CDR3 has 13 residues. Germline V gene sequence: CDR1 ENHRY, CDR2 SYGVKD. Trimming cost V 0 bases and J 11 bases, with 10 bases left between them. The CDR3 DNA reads TGTGCCATCAGTGAGTCTGGCGACATTAAACTGTTTTTT. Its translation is CAISESGDIKLFF.

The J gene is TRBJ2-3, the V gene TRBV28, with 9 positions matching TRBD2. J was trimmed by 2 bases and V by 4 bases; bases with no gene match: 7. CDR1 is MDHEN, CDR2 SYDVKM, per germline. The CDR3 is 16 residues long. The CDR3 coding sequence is TGTGCCAGCAGTTCGCAACTAGCGGGCTTCACAGATACGCAGTATTTT. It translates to CASSSQLAGFTDTQYF.

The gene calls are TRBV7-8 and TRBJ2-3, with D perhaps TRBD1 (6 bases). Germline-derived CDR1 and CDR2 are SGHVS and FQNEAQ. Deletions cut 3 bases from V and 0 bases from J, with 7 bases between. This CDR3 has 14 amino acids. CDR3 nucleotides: TGTGCCAGCAGCTTGCAGGGGAGCACAGATACGCAGTATTTT. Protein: CASSLQGSTDTQYF.

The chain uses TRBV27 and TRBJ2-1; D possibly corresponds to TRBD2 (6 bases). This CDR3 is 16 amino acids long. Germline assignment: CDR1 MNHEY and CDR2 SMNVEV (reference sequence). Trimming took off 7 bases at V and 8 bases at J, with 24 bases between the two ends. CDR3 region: CASTPRGPGWGDEQFF. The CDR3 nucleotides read TGTGCCAGCACTCCCCGGGGTCCTGGTTGGGGGGATGAGCAGTTCTTC.

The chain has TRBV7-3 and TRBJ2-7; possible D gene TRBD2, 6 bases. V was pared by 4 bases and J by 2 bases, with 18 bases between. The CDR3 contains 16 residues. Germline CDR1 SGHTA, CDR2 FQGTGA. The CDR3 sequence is CASSSYGPPGAYEQYF. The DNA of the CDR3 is TGTGCCAGCAGCTCCTACGGACCCCCGGGAGCCTACGAGCAGTACTTC.

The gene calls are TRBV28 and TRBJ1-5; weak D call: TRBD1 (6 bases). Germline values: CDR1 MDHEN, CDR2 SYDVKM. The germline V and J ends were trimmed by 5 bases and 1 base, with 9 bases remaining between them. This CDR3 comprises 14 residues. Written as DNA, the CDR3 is TGTGCCAGCAGTCGGGGGGCGAGCAATCAGCCCCAGCATTTT. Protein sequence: CASSRGASNQPQHF.

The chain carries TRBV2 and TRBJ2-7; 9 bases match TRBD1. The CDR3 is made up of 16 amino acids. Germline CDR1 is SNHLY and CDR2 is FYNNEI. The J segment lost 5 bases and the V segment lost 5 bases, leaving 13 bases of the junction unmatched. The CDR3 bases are TGTGCCAGCAGTACTATCCGGGACAGGGAAGTCGACGAGCAGTACTTC. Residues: CASSTIRDREVDEQYF.

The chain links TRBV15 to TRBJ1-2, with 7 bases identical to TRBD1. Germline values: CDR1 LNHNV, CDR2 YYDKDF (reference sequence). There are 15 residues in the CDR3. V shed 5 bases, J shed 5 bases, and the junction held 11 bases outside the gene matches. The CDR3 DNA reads TGTGCCACCAGCTCCCAAACAGGGGATGGTTATGGCTACACCTTC. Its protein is CATSSQTGDGYGYTF. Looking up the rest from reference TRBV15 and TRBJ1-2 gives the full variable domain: DAMVIQNPRYQVTQFGKPVTLSCSQTLNHNVMYWYQQKSSQAPKLLFHYYDKDFNNEADTPDNFQSRRPNTSFCFLDIRSPGLGDTAMYLCATSSQTGDGYGYTFGSGTRLTVV.

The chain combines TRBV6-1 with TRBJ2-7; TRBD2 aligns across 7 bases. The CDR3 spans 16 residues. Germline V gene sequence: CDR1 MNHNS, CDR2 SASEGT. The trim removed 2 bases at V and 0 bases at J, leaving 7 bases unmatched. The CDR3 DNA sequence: TGTGCCAGCAGTGAACGACTAGCCGGGAGCTCCTACGAGCAGTACTTC. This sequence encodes CASSERLAGSSYEQYF.

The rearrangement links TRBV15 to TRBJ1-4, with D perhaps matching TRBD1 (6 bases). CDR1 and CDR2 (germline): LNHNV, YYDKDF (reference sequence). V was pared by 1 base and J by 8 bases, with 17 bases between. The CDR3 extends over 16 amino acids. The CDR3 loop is CATSRVVAGGHEKLFF. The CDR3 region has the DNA TGTGCCACCAGCAGAGTGGTGGCGGGGGGACACGAAAAACTGTTTTTT.